Given below is one T cell receptor beta chain in context. In the PCR, 60 Vbeta and 13 Jbeta primers were used. Assay: immunoSEQ multiplex PCR; the TCRdb copy retains only in-frame clones and omits some. In the table there are 210,000 or so clones, about four fifths of which are singletons. The sample originates from a study of cytomegalovirus exposure and HLA in healthy donors. Trimming at V came to 4 bases and at J to 6 bases, leaving 5 bases not matched to a gene. The germline V gene has CDR1 SEHNR and CDR2 FQNEAQ (reference sequence). The CDR3 has 14 amino acids. This clonotype originated in a woman aged 45-59 years in good health and CMV-seropositive. The chain has TRBV7-9 and TRBJ2-7, with 11 positions matching TRBD1. The sequenced sample consisted of PBMCs. The CDR3 nucleotides read TGTGCCAGCAGCTCGGACAGGGGGCTATTCGAGCAGTACTTC. It encodes CASSSDRGLFEQYF. The variable domain in full, with the rest retrieved from reference TRBV7-9 and TRBJ2-7, is DTGVSQNPRHKITKRGQNVTFRCDPISEHNRLYWYRQTLGQGPEFLTYFQNEAQLEKSRLLSDRFSAERPKGSFSTLEIQRTEQGDSAMYLCASSSDRGLFEQYFGPGTRLTVT.